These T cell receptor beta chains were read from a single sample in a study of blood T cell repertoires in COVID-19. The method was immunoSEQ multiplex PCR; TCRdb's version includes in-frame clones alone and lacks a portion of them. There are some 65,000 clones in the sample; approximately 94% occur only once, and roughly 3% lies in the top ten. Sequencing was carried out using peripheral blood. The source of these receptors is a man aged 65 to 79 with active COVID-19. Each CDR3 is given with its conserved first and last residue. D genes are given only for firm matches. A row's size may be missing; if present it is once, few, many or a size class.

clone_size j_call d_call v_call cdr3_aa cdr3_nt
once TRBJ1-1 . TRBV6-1 CASSGVIGAANTEAFF TGTGCCAGCAGTGGGGTAATTGGGGCGGCGAACACTGAAGCTTTCTTT
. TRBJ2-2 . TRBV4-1 CASSHRQGGMNTGELFF TGCGCCAGCAGCCACCGGCAGGGTGGAATGAACACCGGGGAGCTGTTTTTT
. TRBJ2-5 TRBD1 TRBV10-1 CASSDGTAPQETQYF TGCGCCAGCAGTGACGGGACAGCCCCCCAAGAGACCCAGTACTTC
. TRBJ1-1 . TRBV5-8 CASELAGNTEAFF TGTGCCAGCGAGCTTGCGGGGAACACTGAAGCTTTCTTT
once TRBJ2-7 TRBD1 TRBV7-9 CASSLEAGTGAAYEQYF TGTGCCAGCAGCTTAGAGGCCGGGACAGGGGCCGCCTACGAGCAGTACTTC
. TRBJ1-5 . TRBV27 CASSSSTRGNQPQHF TGTGCCAGCAGTTCATCCACCAGGGGTAATCAGCCCCAGCATTTT
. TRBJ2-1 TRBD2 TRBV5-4 CASSSGLAGGSYNEQFF TGTGCCAGCAGCTCGGGACTAGCGGGGGGGAGCTACAATGAGCAGTTCTTC
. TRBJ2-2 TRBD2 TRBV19 CASSIGGDTGELFF TGTGCCAGTAGTATCGGGGGGGACACCGGGGAGCTGTTTTTT
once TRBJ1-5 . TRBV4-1 CASSQDGGAGGNQPQHF TGCGCCAGCAGCCAAGACGGGGGGGCTGGGGGCAATCAGCCCCAGCATTTT
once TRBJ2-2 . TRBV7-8 CASSPRGELFF TGTGCCAGCAGCCCCCGGGGGGAGCTGTTTTTT
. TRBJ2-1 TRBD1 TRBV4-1 CASSPGQFSYNEQFF TGCGCCAGCAGCCCGGGACAGTTCTCCTACAATGAGCAGTTCTTC
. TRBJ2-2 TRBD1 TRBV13 CASSSRQGPSTGELFF TGTGCCAGCAGCTCCAGACAGGGACCGAGCACCGGGGAGCTGTTTTTT
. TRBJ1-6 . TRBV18 CASSPPGWNSPLHF TGTGCCAGCTCACCGCCCGGGTGGAATTCACCCCTCCACTTT
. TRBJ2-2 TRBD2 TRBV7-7 CASSDRLAGAGELFF TGTGCCAGCAGCGACCGACTAGCGGGGGCCGGGGAGCTGTTTTTT
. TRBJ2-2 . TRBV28 CASSLPGHPTANTGELFF TGTGCCAGCAGTCTCCCGGGACACCCGACCGCGAACACCGGGGAGCTGTTTTTT
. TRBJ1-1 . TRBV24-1 CATSVADMNTEAFF TGTGCCACCAGTGTCGCAGATATGAACACTGAAGCTTTCTTT
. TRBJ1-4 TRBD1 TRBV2 CASKRQGNEKLFF TGTGCCAGCAAGAGACAGGGGAATGAAAAACTGTTTTTT
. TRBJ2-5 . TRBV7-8 CASSPRAGQVGMTQYF TGTGCCAGCAGCCCTAGGGCTGGGCAAGTCGGGATGACCCAGTACTTC
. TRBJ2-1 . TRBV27 CASNPGPSSYNEQFF TGTGCCAGCAACCCGGGTCCGAGCTCCTACAATGAGCAGTTCTTC
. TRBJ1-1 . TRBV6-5 CASTKTSTSTEAFF TGTGCCAGCACTAAGACATCCACTAGCACTGAAGCTTTCTTT
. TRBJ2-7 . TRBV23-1 CASSLGGRSFF TGCGCCAGCAGTCTAGGAGGACGGAGCTTCTTC
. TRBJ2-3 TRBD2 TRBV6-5 CASSFSSGGRTDTQYF TGTGCCAGCAGTTTCTCTAGCGGGGGGCGCACAGATACGCAGTATTTT
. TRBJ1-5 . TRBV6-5 CASSDGHSSNQPQHF TGTGCCAGCAGCGATGGACATTCCAGCAATCAGCCCCAGCATTTT
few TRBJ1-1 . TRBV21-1 CASSTGTGKLLGTEAFF TGTGCCAGCAGCACCGGGACAGGGAAGCTACTTGGCACTGAAGCTTTCTTT
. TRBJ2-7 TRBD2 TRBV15 CATSRMGTGGPEQYF TGTGCCACCAGCAGGATGGGGACGGGGGGACCCGAGCAGTACTTC
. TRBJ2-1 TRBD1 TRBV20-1 CSASSQGATFNNEQFF TGCAGTGCTAGTAGCCAGGGGGCCACATTCAACAATGAGCAGTTCTTC
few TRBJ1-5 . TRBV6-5 CASGGANQPQHF TGTGCCAGCGGGGGGGCCAATCAGCCCCAGCATTTT
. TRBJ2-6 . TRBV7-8 CASSSPNRERSGANVLTF TGTGCCAGCAGCTCACCGAACAGGGAACGCTCTGGGGCCAACGTCCTGACTTTC
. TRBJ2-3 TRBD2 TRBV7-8 CASSAQTSFSTDTQYF TGTGCCAGCAGCGCCCAGACTAGCTTCAGCACAGATACGCAGTATTTT
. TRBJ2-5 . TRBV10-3 CAISESGLAMETQYF TGTGCCATCAGTGAGTCGGGCCTAGCGATGGAGACCCAGTACTTC
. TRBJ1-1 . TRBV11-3 CASSLRGSVSIGNTEAFF TGTGCCAGCAGCTTGAGGGGGTCAGTTTCGATAGGGAACACTGAAGCTTTCTTT
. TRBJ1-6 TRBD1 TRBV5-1 CASSEGQEGFPLHF TGCGCCAGCAGCGAGGGACAGGAGGGCTTTCCCCTCCACTTT
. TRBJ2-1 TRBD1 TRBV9 CASSVGEGQGRNEQFF TGTGCCAGCAGCGTAGGTGAGGGACAGGGGAGGAATGAGCAGTTCTTC
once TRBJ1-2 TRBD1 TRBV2 CASSVGGQGFYGYTF TGTGCCAGCAGTGTTGGGGGACAGGGGTTCTATGGCTACACCTTC
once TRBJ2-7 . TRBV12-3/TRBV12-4 CASRSLTGYEQYF TGTGCCAGCAGATCCCTAACAGGCTACGAGCAGTACTTC
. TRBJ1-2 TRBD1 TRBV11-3 CASSSAEGQGGSGYTF TGTGCCAGCAGCTCCGCCGAGGGACAGGGTGGTTCTGGCTACACCTTC
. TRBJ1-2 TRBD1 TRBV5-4 CASSLRDSYGYTF TGTGCCAGCAGCCTGCGGGACAGCTATGGCTACACCTTC
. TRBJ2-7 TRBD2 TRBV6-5 CASRPTSGGAYEQYF TGTGCCAGCAGGCCAACTAGCGGGGGGGCCTACGAGCAGTACTTC
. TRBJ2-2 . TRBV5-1 CASSFTGKTGELFF TGCGCCAGCAGCTTTACAGGGAAGACCGGGGAGCTGTTTTTT
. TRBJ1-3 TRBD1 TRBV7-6 CASSLASGGPSGNTIYF TGTGCCAGCAGCTTAGCGTCAGGGGGGCCTTCTGGAAACACCATATATTTT
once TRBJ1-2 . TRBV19 CASSKGSEGYGYTF TGTGCCAGTAGTAAAGGCAGCGAGGGCTATGGCTACACCTTC
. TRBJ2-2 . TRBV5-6 CASSPGDLTNTGELFF TGTGCCAGCAGCCCGGGGGACCTCACGAACACCGGGGAGCTGTTTTTT
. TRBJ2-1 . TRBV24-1 CATSAVLLGGEQFF TGTGCCACCAGTGCCGTACTTTTAGGGGGTGAGCAGTTCTTC
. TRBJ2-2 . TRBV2 CASSGRTAGTGELFF TGTGCCAGCAGTGGCCGGACAGCTGGGACCGGGGAGCTGTTTTTT
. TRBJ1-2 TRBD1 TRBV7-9 CASSSPGQGAYGYTF TGTGCCAGCAGCTCTCCGGGACAGGGGGCCTATGGCTACACCTTC
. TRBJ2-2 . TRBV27 CASRPGGSAGELFF TGTGCCAGCAGACCCGGGGGATCCGCCGGGGAGCTGTTTTTT
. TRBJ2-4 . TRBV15 CATSRVRVGASIQYF TGTGCCACCAGCAGAGTTCGGGTGGGGGCGAGCATTCAGTACTTC
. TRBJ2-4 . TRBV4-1 CASSQDSGDGIQYF TGCGCCAGCAGCCAAGATTCGGGGGATGGCATTCAGTACTTC
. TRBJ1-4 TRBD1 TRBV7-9 CASSQGQAANEKLFF TGTGCCAGCAGCCAAGGACAGGCAGCGAATGAAAAACTGTTTTTT
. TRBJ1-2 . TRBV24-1 CATSDFRGLGYTF TGTGCCACCAGTGATTTTCGGGGTCTTGGCTACACCTTC
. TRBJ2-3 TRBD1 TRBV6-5 CASSYRDRAFTDTQYF TGTGCCAGCAGTTACCGGGACAGGGCTTTCACAGATACGCAGTATTTT
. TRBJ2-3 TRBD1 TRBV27 CASALDRGSTDTQYF TGTGCCAGCGCACTAGACAGGGGGAGCACAGATACGCAGTATTTT
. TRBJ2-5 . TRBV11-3 CASSLNLGIQETQYF TGTGCCAGCAGCTTAAATCTCGGGATACAAGAGACCCAGTACTTC
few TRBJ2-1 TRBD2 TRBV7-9 CASSPSGSGGESSYNEQFF TGTGCCAGCAGCCCCTCAGGTAGCGGGGGGGAGAGCTCCTACAATGAGCAGTTCTTC
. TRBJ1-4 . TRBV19 CASSGGTTNEKLFF TGTGCCAGTAGTGGGGGGACAACTAATGAAAAACTGTTTTTT
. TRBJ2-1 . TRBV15 CATSKDLTAYNEQFF TGTGCCACCAGTAAGGACTTAACAGCATACAATGAGCAGTTCTTC
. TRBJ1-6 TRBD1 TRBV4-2 CASRMRDRENSPLHF TGTGCCAGCAGGATGAGGGACAGGGAGAATTCACCCCTCCACTTT